The present TCR beta chain was sequenced within a study of T cells in Graves' hyperthyroidism and ophthalmopathy. Findings and limits, study-wide: Blood also held most thyroid clonotypes expanded beyond 0.001.

Unmatched junction bases numbered 4, after V lost 1 base and J lost 5 bases. This CDR3 is built from 14 residues. CDR1 and CDR2 from the germline V gene are MDHEN and SYDVKM. RNA transcripts were the template for amplifying TCR beta CDR3 regions. The HTBI primer set was used in a first-round RT-PCR of the TCR CDR3. TCRdb reprocessed the multiplex PCR reads via MiXCR and lists one record per CDR3 protein. The sample lists some 770,000 distinct CDR3 sequences; 15% to 20% were seen once. Hyperthyroidism had been newly diagnosed in patients aged 18 to 65, and its duration was under 2 months. In its sample, this clonotype was seen many times. What it recognizes is unknown.

The TCR comes from a young man with Graves' hyperthyroidism. The chain carries TRBV28 and TRBJ2-5; 7 positions match TRBD2. The sequencing input was blood. The CDR3 is CASSLSDGGETQYF. DNA for the CDR3: TGTGCCAGCAGTTTATCGGACGGGGGGGAGACCCAGTACTTC. Using reference TRBV28 and TRBJ2-5 for the parts outside the CDR3, the full variable domain is DVKVTQSSRYLVKRTGEKVFLECVQDMDHENMFWYRQDPGLGLRLIYFSYDVKMKEKGDIPEGYSVSREKKERFSLILESASTNQTSMYLCASSLSDGGETQYFGPGTRLLVL.